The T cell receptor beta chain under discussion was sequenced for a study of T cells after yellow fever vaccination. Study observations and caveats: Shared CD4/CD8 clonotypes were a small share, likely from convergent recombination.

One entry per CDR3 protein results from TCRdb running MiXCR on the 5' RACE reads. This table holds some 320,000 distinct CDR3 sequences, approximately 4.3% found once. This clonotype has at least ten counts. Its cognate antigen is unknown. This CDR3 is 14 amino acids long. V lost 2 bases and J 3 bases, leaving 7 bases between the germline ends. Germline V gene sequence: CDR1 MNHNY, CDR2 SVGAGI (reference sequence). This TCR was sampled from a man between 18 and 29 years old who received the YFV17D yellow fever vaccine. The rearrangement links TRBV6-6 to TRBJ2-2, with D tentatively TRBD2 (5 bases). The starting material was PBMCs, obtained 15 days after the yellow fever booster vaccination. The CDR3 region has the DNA TGTGCCAGCAGTTACGACTATTACACCGGGGAGCTGTTTTTT. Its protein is CASSYDYYTGELFF.